A selection of T cell receptor beta chains follows, all from one sample in a study of T-cell memory formation after mild COVID-19. TCRdb re-analysed the 5' RACE reads in MiXCR, keeping a single row per CDR3 protein. Among 380,000 or so distinct CDR3 sequences, around an eighth were seen once, and the ten largest hold about 22%. Sequencing was carried out using PBMCs or a T cell subset sorted from them (not recorded which). These receptor sequences come from a man between 18 and 29 years old who had mild COVID-19 (a few samples of this study predate the infection). Cell type and time point are not known. Both conserved end residues are trimmed from each CDR3. Each record gives: V gene, clone size, CDR3 protein. Not every row has a clone size; where given, it reads once, few, many or a size class.

>TRBV20-1|.
SARDSGAKYEQY
>TRBV15|.
ATSVGLGAEAF
>TRBV5-1|few
ASSLPGPGDSPLH
>TRBV23-1|once
ASPGQSAGTDTQY
>TRBV7-9|few
ASSPPGPNTGELF
>TRBV3-1|.
ASSDSGPEAF
>TRBV6-1|.
ASSQYTREAF
>TRBV7-2|.
ASSFEGSQPQH
>TRBV6-1|.
ASSERFDRGHDEQF
>TRBV27|.
ASSSLSREGKAF
>TRBV7-8|.
ATLAGVLYNEQF
>TRBV7-3|.
ASSLSGDRNNEQF
>TRBV24-1|.
ATSDSTDSNIQY
>TRBV20-1|.
SARDMRGGETQY
>TRBV20-1|.
SAWGNGYT
>TRBV27|.
ASSKLQIFMNTEAF
>TRBV25-1|few
ASSGAGHLTWY
>TRBV5-1|few
ASSLFDEQY
>TRBV20-1|few
SARGYNEQF
>TRBV29-1|few
SVEGGYGYT
>TRBV6-2/TRBV6-3|.
ASMTWTGVTDTQY
>TRBV7-9|few
ASSQAGAGTDTQY
>TRBV7-2|few
ASSDLGSYNEQF
>TRBV6-5|few
ASSYEGQGFYSPLH
>TRBV7-2|few
ASSPGTGFQPQH
>TRBV19|.
ASTIRAGAYGYT
>TRBV18|few
ASSPLHRGGLETQY
>TRBV7-8|few
ASSFRTGSYEQY
>TRBV6-1|.
ASSEVGRTWQF
>TRBV12-3/TRBV12-4|.
ASRTGQISNQPQH
>TRBV4-3|few
ASSWTGHDITGELF
>TRBV20-1|few
SAKGQGNSPLH
>TRBV5-1|.
ASSLNSAGRNEQF